These 16 T cell receptor beta chains share one sample of origin, sequenced in a study of T cell responses to AZD1222 COVID-19 vaccine (dated by TCRdb to 2020 to 2022). Sample time point, as interpreted from the label and publication: baseline before first vaccination. Library generation was performed with the immunoSEQ multiplex PCR assay. TCRdb retrieved this table from immuneACCESS and kept in-frame rearrangements only. Not all clones are present; in checked studies, unresolved V genes account for under half, and no reason is known for the remainder. The sample includes about 150,000 clones, with less than 90% observed a single time. Around 3% of the sample is held by the ten biggest clonotypes. The specimen was peripheral blood, collected on day 0 of AZD1222 vaccination. Receptors originate from an adult in good health.

The chain recombines TRBV5-4 with TRBJ1-1, with no clear D. The CDR3 totals 14 residues. Per germline, CDR1 SGHNT and CDR2 YYREEE (reference sequence). V lost 2 bases to trimming and J lost 0 bases, with 8 bases between them. CDR3 nucleotides: TGTGCCAGCAGCTTCTTAAGCATGAACACTGAAGCTTTCTTT. This encodes CASSFLSMNTEAFF.

As for this clone: Other DNA sequences from this sample encode an identical CDR3 as well. For the CDR3, the DNA is TGCGCCAGCAGCTTGGGGACAGGGGGGAGCTACGAGCAGTACTTC. Its protein is CASSLGTGGSYEQYF. The rearrangement links TRBV5-1 to TRBJ2-7; 10 nucleotides line up with TRBD1. This CDR3 contains 15 residues. Germline assignment: CDR1 SGHRS and CDR2 YFSETQ. Germline trimming cut 0 bases from V and 3 bases from J; bases unmatched to any gene: 3.

This clone was detected a few times. This chain connects TRBV6-1 to TRBJ1-2; no clear D gene. The germline CDR1 and CDR2 sequences are MNHNS and SASEGT. This CDR3 has 16 residues. Trimming removed 2 bases from V and 7 bases from J, with 20 bases in between. As DNA, the CDR3 is TGTGCCAGCAGTGAAACGGTTACAGAGGTTACTATTGGCTACACCTTC. Its protein is CASSETVTEVTIGYTF.

J is TRBJ2-5 and V is TRBV7-8; unclear D gene. From germline, CDR1 is SGHVS and CDR2 FQNEAQ. Trimming took 5 bases from V and 1 from J, leaving 14 bases between them. The length of the CDR3 is 15 residues. As DNA, the CDR3 is TGTGCCAGCAGCCCCTCGGTTGGTGCCCAAGAGACCCAGTACTTC. Amino acids: CASSPSVGAQETQYF.

The V call is TRBV19, the J call TRBJ1-2; no clear D gene. This CDR3 has 18 amino acids. CDR1 is LNHDA, CDR2 SQIVND, per germline (reference sequence). The ends were cut back, 6 bases at V and 3 bases at J, with 26 bases in the middle. CDR3 in amino acids: CASSPPQGGVKFYYGYTF. In nucleotides, the CDR3 is TGTGCCAGTAGCCCTCCCCAAGGAGGAGTGAAGTTCTACTATGGCTACACCTTC.

This rearrangement joins TRBV7-2 to TRBJ1-4; tentative D call: TRBD1 (6 bases). This CDR3 region has 15 residues. Per the germline V gene, CDR1 is SGHTA and CDR2 is FQGNSA. V was pared by 5 bases and J by 2 bases, with 12 bases between. The CDR3 nucleotides read TGTGCCAGCAGCCCTACGAGGGGGACTAATGAAAAACTGTTTTTT. This encodes CASSPTRGTNEKLFF.

The genes are TRBV28 and TRBJ1-5; D gene ambiguous. There are 12 residues in the CDR3. Germline assignment: CDR1 MDHEN and CDR2 SYDVKM. V lost 4 bases to trimming and J lost 5 bases, with 6 bases between them. The CDR3 reads CASSSRDQPQHF. The DNA for the CDR3 is TGTGCCAGCAGTTCCCGCGATCAGCCCCAGCATTTT.

The gene calls are TRBV7-8 and TRBJ2-5; 11 bases are a match to TRBD2. The CDR3 is 15 residues long. CDR1 and CDR2 from the germline V gene are SGHVS and FQNEAQ. The trim removed 3 bases at V and 4 bases at J, leaving 4 bases unmatched. In DNA, the CDR3 is TGTGCCAGCAGCTTTAGCGGGGGGGTCCGAGAGACCCAGTACTTC. This encodes CASSFSGGVRETQYF.

The chain links TRBV4-3 to TRBJ1-4; D not certain. Germline loops: CDR1 LGHNA, CDR2 YSLEER. Trimming shortened V by 3 bases and J by 4 bases, and 6 bases separated the two germline ends. This CDR3 contains 13 residues. The DNA of the CDR3 is TGCGCCAGCAGCCAGGGAGTTAATGAAAAACTGTTTTTT. Its protein product is CASSQGVNEKLFF.

The CDR3 region is CASSILDRANEQFF. CDR3 sequence (DNA): TGTGCCAGTAGTATCTTGGACAGGGCCAATGAGCAGTTCTTC. The V call is TRBV19, the J call TRBJ2-1; 8 bases agree with TRBD1. The CDR3 extends over 14 amino acids. V shed 3 bases, J shed 6 bases, and the junction held 4 bases outside the gene matches. CDR1 is LNHDA, CDR2 SQIVND, per germline (reference sequence).

The rearrangement joins TRBV6-2 or TRBV6-3 to TRBJ1-2, with 9 bases matching TRBD1. The CDR3 covers 14 residues. Trimming removed 6 bases from V and 3 bases from J; junction bases left unmatched: 5. Germline assignment: CDR1 MNHEY and CDR2 SVGEGT. The DNA for the CDR3 is TGTGCCAGCAGCCGGACAGGGGCCGACTATGGCTACACCTTC. This translates into CASSRTGADYGYTF.

This rearrangement joins TRBV18 to TRBJ2-1; 8 nucleotides line up with TRBD2. V lost 3 bases and J lost 0; bases outside the gene matches: 1. Looked up from germline, CDR1 is KGHSH and CDR2 is LQKENI. The CDR3 runs to 15 residues. The CDR3 here is CASSPSGGSYNEQFF. Written as DNA, the CDR3 is TGTGCCAGCTCACCGAGCGGGGGCTCCTACAATGAGCAGTTCTTC. Combining the CDR3 with reference TRBV18 and TRBJ2-1 gives the whole variable domain NAGVMQNPRHLVRRRGQEARLRCSPMKGHSHVYWYRQLPEEGLKFMVYLQKENIIDESGMPKERFSAEFPKEGPSILRIQQVVRGDSAAYFCASSPSGGSYNEQFFGPGTRLTVL.

The chain has TRBV27 and TRBJ1-1; possible D gene TRBD1, 5 bases. The germline V and J ends were trimmed by 9 bases and 1 base, with 15 bases remaining between them. The CDR3 has 14 residues. CDR1 is MNHEY, CDR2 SMNVEV, per germline (reference sequence). For the CDR3, the DNA is TGTGCCAGTGCATTGGGGCAGGCGAACACTGAAGCTTTCTTT. This gives the protein CASALGQANTEAFF.

The rearrangement links TRBV14 to TRBJ1-3; the D gene is possibly TRBD1 (5 bases). Germline-derived CDR1 and CDR2 are SGHDN and FVKESK. Trimming stripped 4 bases from V and 2 bases from J, with 12 bases between. This CDR3 comprises 15 residues. CDR3 amino acids: CASSPQRGAGNTIYF. CDR3 sequence (DNA): TGTGCCAGCAGCCCCCAACGGGGGGCTGGAAACACCATATATTTT.

V gene TRBV3-1 (or the pseudogene TRBV3-2) combines with J gene TRBJ1-3; no clear D. V was trimmed by 5 bases and J by 0 bases, leaving 8 bases between them. CDR1 and CDR2 from the germline V gene are LGHDT and YNNKEL (reference sequence). This CDR3 comprises 14 residues. In nucleotides, the CDR3 is TGTGCCAGCAGCGATAGGGCCTCTGGAAACACCATATATTTT. Translation gives CASSDRASGNTIYF.

The chain combines TRBV7-9 with TRBJ1-2; 12 bases are shared with TRBD1. Germline trimming cut 5 bases from V and 3 bases from J; bases unmatched to any gene: 7. CDR1 SEHNR and CDR2 FQNEAQ come from the germline V gene (reference sequence). The CDR3 contains 16 residues. CDR3 sequence (DNA): TGTGCCAGCAGCGCCGGAGGGACAGGGGGCGACTATGGCTACACCTTC. It specifies CASSAGGTGGDYGYTF.